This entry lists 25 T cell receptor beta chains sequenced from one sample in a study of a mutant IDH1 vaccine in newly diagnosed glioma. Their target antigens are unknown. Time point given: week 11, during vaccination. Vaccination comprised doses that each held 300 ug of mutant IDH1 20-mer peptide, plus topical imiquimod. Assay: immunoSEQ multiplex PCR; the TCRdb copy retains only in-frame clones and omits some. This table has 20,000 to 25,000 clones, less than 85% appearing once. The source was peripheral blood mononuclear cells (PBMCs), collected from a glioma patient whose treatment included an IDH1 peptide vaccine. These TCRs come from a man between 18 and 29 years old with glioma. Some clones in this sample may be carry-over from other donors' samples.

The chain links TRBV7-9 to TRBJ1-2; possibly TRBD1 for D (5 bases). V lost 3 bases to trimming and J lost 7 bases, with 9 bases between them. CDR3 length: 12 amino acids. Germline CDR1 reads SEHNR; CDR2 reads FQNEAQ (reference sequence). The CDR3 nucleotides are TGTGCCAGCAGCTTGGGGCTAGGTGGCTACACCTTC. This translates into CASSLGLGGYTF.

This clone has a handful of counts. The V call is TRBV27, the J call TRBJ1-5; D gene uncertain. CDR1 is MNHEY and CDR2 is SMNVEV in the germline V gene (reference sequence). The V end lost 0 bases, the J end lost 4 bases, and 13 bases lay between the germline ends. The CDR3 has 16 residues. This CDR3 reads CASSLSWGFTNQPQHF. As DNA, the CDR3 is TGTGCCAGCAGTTTATCGTGGGGTTTCACAAATCAGCCCCAGCATTTT.

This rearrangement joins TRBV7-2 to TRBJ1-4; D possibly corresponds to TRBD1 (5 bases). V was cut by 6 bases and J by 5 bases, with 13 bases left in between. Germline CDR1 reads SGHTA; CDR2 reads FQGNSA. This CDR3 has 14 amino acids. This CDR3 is CASRLTVTNEKLFF. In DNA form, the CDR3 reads TGTGCCAGCAGGTTGACAGTTACGAATGAAAAACTGTTTTTT.

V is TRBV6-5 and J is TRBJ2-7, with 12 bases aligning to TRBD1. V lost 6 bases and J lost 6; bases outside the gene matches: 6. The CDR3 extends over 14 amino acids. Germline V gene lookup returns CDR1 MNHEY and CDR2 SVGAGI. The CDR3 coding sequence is TGTGCCAGCAGAACCGGGACAGGGGGCGCCGAGCAGTACTTC. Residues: CASRTGTGGAEQYF.

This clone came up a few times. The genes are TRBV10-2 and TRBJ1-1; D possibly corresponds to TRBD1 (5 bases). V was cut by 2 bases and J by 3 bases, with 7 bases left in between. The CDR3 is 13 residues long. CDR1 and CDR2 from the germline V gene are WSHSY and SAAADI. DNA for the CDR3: TGCGCCAGCAGTGAGATAGGGGACACTGAAGCTTTCTTT. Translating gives CASSEIGDTEAFF.

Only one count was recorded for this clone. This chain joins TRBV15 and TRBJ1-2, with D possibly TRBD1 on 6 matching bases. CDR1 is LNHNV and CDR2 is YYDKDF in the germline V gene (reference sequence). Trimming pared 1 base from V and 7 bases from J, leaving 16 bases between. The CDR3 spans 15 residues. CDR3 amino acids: CATSRVTGLAGGYTF. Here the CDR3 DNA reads TGTGCCACCAGCAGAGTAACAGGGTTGGCTGGTGGCTACACCTTC.

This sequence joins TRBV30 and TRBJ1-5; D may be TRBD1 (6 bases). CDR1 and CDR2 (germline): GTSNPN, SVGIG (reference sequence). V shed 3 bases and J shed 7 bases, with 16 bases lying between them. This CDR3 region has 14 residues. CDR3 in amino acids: CAWRVPGAKQPQHF. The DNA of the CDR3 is TGTGCCTGGAGGGTACCGGGGGCGAAACAGCCCCAGCATTTT.

The CDR3 spells CAISRDSRSTDTQYF. The CDR3 bases are TGTGCCATCAGTCGGGACAGTCGGAGCACAGATACGCAGTATTTT. The chain is built from TRBV10-3 and TRBJ2-3, with TRBD1 identical over 7 bases. The V segment lost 5 bases and the J segment 0 bases; nucleotides outside the gene matches: 5. The CDR3 covers 15 residues. The germline gives CDR1 ENHRY, CDR2 SYGVKD.

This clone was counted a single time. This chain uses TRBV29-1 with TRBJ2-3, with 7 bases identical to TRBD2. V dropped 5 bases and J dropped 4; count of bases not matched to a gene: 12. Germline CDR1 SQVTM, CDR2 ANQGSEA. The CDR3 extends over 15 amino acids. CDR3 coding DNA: TGCAGCGTTTATCAGTGGGGGGGTGAATCAGATACGCAGTATTTT. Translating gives CSVYQWGGESDTQYF.

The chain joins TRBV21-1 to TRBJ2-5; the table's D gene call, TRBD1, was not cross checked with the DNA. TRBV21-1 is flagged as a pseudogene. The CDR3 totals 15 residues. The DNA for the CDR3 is TGTGCCAGCAGCAAAAAGGGACAGCCACAAGAGACCCAGTACTTC. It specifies CASSKKGQPQETQYF.

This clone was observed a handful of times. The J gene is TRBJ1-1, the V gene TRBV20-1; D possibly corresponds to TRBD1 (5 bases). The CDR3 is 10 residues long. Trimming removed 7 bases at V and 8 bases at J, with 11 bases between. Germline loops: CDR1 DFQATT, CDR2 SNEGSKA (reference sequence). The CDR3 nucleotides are TGCAGTGTTTTGGACAAAGAAGCTTTCTTT. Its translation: CSVLDKEAFF.

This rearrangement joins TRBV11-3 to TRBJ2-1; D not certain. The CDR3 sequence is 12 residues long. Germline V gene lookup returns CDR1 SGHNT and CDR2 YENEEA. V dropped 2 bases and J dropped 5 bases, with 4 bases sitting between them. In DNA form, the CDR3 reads TGTGCCAGCAGCTTAACCCACAATGAGCAGTTCTTC. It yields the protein CASSLTHNEQFF.

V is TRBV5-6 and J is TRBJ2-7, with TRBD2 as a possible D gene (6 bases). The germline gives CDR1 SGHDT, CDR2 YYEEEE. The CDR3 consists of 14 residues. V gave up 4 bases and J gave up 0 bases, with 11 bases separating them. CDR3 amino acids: CASSGTRSSYEQYF. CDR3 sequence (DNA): TGTGCCAGCAGCGGGACTCGGAGCTCCTACGAGCAGTACTTC. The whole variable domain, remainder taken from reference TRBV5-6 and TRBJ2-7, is DAGVTQSPTHLIKTRGQQVTLRCSPKSGHDTVSWYQQALGQGPQFIFQYYEEEERQRGNFPDRFSGHQFPNYSSELNVNALLLGDSALYLCASSGTRSSYEQYFGPGTRLTVT.

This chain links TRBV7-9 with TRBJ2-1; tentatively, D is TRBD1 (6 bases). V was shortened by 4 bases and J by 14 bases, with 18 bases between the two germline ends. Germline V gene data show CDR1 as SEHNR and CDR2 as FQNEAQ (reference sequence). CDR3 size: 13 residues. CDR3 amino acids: CASSSLSGVGEFF. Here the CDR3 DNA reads TGTGCCAGCAGCTCCCTTTCAGGGGTTGGCGAGTTCTTC.

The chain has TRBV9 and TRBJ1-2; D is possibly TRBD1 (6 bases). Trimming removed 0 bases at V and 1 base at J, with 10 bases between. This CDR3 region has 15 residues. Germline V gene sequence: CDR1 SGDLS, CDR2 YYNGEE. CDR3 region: CASSVGLQGNYGYTF. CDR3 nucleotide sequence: TGTGCCAGCAGCGTAGGTCTACAGGGTAACTATGGCTACACCTTC. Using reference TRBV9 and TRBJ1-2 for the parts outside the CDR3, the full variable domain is DSGVTQTPKHLITATGQRVTLRCSPRSGDLSVYWYQQSLDQGLQFLIQYYNGEERAKGNILERFSAQQFPDLHSELNLSSLELGDSALYFCASSVGLQGNYGYTFGSGTRLTVV.

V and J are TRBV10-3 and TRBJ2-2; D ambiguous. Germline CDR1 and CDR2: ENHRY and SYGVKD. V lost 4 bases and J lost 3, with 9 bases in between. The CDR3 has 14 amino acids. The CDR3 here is CAISAISDTGELFF. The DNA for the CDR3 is TGTGCCATCAGTGCTATTTCCGACACCGGGGAGCTGTTTTTT.

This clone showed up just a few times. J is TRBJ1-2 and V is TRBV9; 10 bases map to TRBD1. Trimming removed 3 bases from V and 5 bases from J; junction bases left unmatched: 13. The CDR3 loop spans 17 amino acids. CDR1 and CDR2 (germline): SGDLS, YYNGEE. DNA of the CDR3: TGTGCCAGCAGCGCCCCGGGACAGGGGTATGGTTCGTATGGCTACACCTTC. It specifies CASSAPGQGYGSYGYTF.

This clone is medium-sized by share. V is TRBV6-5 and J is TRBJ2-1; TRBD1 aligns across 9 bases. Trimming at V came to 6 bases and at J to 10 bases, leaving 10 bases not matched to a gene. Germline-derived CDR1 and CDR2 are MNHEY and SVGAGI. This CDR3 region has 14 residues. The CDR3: CASRKLDTGGEQFF. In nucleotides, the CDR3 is TGTGCCAGCAGAAAACTCGACACAGGGGGCGAGCAGTTCTTC.

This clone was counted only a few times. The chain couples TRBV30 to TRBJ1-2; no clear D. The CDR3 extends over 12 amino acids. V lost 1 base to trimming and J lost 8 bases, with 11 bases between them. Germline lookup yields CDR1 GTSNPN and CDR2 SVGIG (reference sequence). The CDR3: CAWSAQTGGYTF. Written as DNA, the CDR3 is TGTGCCTGGAGTGCCCAGACGGGGGGCTACACCTTC.

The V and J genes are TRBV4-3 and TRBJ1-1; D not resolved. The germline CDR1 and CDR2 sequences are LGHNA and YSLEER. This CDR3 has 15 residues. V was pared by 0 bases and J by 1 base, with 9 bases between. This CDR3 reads CASSQDYLGNTEAFF. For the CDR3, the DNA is TGCGCCAGCAGCCAAGATTATCTGGGGAACACTGAAGCTTTCTTT.

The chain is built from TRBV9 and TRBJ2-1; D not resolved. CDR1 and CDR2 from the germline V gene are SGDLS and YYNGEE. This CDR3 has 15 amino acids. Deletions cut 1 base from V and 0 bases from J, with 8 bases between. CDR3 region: CASSVSGSSYNEQFF. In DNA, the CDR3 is TGTGCCAGCAGCGTAAGTGGAAGCTCCTACAATGAGCAGTTCTTC.

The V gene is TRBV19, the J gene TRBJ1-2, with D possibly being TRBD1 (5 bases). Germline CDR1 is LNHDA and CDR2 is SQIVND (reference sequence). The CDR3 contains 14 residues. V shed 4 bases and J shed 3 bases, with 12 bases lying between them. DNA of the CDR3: TGTGCCAGTAGTAAGGCAGGGACGGACTATGGCTACACCTTC. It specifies CASSKAGTDYGYTF.

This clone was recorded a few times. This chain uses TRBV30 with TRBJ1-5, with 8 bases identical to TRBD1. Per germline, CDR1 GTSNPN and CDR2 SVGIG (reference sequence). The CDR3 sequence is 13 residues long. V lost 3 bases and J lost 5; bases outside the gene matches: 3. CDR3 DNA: TGTGCCTGGAGCCACAGGGGGGATCAGCCCCAGCATTTT. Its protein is CAWSHRGDQPQHF.

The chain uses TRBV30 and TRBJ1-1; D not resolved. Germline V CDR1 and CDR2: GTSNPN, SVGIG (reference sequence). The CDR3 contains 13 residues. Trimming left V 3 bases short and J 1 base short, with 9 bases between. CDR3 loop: CAWSKASNTEAFF. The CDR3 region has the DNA TGTGCCTGGAGCAAAGCTTCGAACACTGAAGCTTTCTTT.

The CDR3 sequence is CASSEDTLYGYTF. In DNA form, the CDR3 reads TGTGCCAGCAGCGAAGACACGCTCTATGGCTACACCTTC. The chain has TRBV5-8 and TRBJ1-2; D gene uncertain. This CDR3 is built from 13 residues. CDR1 and CDR2 from the germline V gene are SGHTS and YDEGEE. V dropped 4 bases and J dropped 4 bases, with 11 bases sitting between them. The whole variable domain, remainder taken from reference TRBV5-8 and TRBJ1-2, is EAGVTQSPTHLIKTRGQQATLRCSPISGHTSVYWYQQALGLGLQFLLWYDEGEERNRGNFPPRFSGRQFPNYSSELNVNALELEDSALYLCASSEDTLYGYTFGSGTRLTVV.